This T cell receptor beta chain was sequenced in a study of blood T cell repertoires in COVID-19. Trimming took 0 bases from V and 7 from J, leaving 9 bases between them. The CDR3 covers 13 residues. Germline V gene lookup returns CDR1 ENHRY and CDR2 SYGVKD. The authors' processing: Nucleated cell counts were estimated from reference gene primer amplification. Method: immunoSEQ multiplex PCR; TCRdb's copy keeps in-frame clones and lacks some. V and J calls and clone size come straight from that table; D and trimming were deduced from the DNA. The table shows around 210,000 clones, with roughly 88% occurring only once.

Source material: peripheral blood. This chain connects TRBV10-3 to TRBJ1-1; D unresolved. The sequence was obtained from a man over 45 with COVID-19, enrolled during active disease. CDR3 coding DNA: TGTGCCATCAGTGAGTCTCCTGCCAGTGAAGCTTTCTTT. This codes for CAISESPASEAFF.